This TCR beta chain is from a study of cytomegalovirus exposure and HLA in healthy donors. Points from the study as a whole: The study had only CMV serostatus as immune exposure information. The authors enumerated around 150 TCR beta chains as linked to cytomegalovirus.

Germline V gene data show CDR1 as SGHVS and CDR2 as FQNEAQ. V shed 0 bases and J shed 5 bases, with 10 bases lying between them. The CDR3 has 14 residues. PCR primers comprised 60 Vbeta and 13 Jbeta primers. Sequencing used immunoSEQ multiplex PCR; TCRdb keeps in-frame clones, though not all of them. The sample includes about 110,000 clones, around 81% of them seen just once. With regard to this clone: Its antigen is unknown.

Sequencing was done on a sample of PBMCs. The chain employs TRBV7-8 and TRBJ2-5, with D maybe TRBD1 (5 bases). The sequence derives from a woman aged 30 to 39 in good health and CMV-seronegative. DNA of the CDR3: TGTGCCAGCAGCTTAGCGGGGCTTCCGGAGACCCAGTACTTC. Translating gives CASSLAGLPETQYF.